This T cell receptor (beta chain) was observed in a study of cytomegalovirus exposure and HLA in healthy donors. The data were produced by immunoSEQ multiplex PCR, yet TCRdb's version contains in-frame clones alone and is incomplete. The data show about 130,000 clones, with nearly 90% seen just once and about 8.2% held by the top ten. The CDR3 extends over 17 amino acids. Germline V lookup: CDR1 SNHLY, CDR2 FYNNEI. V gave up 6 bases and J gave up 3 bases, with 20 bases separating them. The chain uses TRBV2 and TRBJ2-2, with D tentatively TRBD1 (6 bases). The sequence came from a woman aged 18-35 years in good health and CMV-seropositive. Sequencing was carried out using PBMCs. The CDR3 protein is CASSLQQGFMYTGELFF. CDR3 nucleotide sequence: TGTGCCAGCAGCCTTCAACAGGGTTTTATGTACACCGGGGAGCTGTTTTTT. Full variable domain (rest looked up from reference TRBV2 and TRBJ2-2): EPEVTQTPSHQVTQMGQEVILRCVPISNHLYFYWYRQILGQKVEFLVSFYNNEISEKSEIFDDQFSVERPDGSNFTLKIRSTKLEDSAMYFCASSLQQGFMYTGELFFGEGSRLTVL.